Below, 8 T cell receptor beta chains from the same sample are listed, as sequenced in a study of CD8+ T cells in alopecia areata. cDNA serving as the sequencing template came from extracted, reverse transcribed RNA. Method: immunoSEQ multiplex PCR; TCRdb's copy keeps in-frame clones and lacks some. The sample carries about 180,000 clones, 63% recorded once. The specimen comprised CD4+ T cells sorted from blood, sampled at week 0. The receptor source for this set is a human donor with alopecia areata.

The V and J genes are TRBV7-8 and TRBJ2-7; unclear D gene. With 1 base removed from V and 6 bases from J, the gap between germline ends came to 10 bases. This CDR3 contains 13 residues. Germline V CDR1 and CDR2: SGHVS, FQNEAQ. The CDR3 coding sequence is TGTGCCAGCAGCTTAGGCCTCTTGGGCGAGCAGTACTTC. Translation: CASSLGLLGEQYF.

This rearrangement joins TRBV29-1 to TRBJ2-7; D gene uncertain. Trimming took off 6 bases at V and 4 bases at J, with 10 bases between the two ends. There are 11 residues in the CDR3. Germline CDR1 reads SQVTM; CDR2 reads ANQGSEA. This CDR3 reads CSVAGPYEQYF. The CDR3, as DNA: TGCAGCGTCGCAGGACCGTACGAGCAGTACTTC.

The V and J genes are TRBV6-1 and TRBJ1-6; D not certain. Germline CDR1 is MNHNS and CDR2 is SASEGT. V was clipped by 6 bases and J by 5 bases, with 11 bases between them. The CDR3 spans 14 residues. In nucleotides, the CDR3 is TGTGCCAGCAGGCCCCATTGGGATAATTCACCCCTCCACTTT. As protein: CASRPHWDNSPLHF.

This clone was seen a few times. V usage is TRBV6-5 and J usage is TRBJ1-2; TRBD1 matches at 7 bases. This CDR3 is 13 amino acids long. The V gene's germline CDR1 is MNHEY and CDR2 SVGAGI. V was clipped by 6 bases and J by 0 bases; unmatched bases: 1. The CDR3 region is CASRGTANYGYTF. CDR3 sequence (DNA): TGTGCCAGCAGAGGGACAGCTAACTATGGCTACACCTTC.

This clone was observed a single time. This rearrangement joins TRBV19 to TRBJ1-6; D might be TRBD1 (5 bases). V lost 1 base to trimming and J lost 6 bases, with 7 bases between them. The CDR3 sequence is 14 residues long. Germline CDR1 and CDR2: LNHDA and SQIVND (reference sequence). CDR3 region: CASSIGGRNSPLHF. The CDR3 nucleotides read TGTGCCAGTAGTATAGGGGGACGTAATTCACCCCTCCACTTT.

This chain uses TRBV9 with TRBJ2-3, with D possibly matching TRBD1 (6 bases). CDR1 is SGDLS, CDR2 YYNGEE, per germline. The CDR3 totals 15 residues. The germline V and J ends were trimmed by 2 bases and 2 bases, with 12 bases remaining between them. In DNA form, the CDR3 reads TGTGCCAGCAGCGTTGGGGACACCAACACAGATACGCAGTATTTT. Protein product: CASSVGDTNTDTQYF.

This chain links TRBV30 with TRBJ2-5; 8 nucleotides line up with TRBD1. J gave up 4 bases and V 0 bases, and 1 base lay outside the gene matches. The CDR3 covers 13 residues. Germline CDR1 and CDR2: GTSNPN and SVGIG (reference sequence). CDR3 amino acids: CAWSVTGVETQYF. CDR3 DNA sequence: TGTGCCTGGAGTGTGACAGGGGTAGAGACCCAGTACTTC.

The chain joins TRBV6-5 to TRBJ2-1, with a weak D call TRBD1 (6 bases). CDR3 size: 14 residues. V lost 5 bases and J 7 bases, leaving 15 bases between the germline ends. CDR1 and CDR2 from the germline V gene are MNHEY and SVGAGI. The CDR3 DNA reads TGTGCCAGCAGTCCGACGGCAGGGGAGAATGAGCAGTTCTTC. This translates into CASSPTAGENEQFF.